A single sample is the source of the 27 T cell receptor beta chains below, sequenced in a study of cytomegalovirus exposure and HLA in healthy donors. PCR employed 60 Vbeta and 13 Jbeta primers. The assay was immunoSEQ multiplex PCR, and TCRdb's table has in-frame clones only and misses some. The sample includes 100,000 to 120,000 clones, 80% of them seen just once. The sequenced sample consisted of PBMCs. These receptors came from a woman aged 60-75 years in good health and CMV-seropositive.

The genes are TRBV7-9 and TRBJ1-5; the D gene is possibly TRBD1 (5 bases). The V gene lost 5 bases and the J gene lost 0 bases, with 14 bases spanning the gap. The CDR3 consists of 16 residues. Per the germline V gene, CDR1 is SEHNR and CDR2 is FQNEAQ (reference sequence). In nucleotides, the CDR3 is TGTGCCAGCAGCCAGGCGGGACCCTATAGCAATCAGCCCCAGCATTTT. Translating it yields CASSQAGPYSNQPQHF.

This clone is a singleton in its sample. The chain recombines TRBV18 with TRBJ2-3; the match to TRBD2 covers 10 bases. The CDR3 is 16 amino acids. The ends lost 4 bases at V and 4 bases at J; junction bases unmatched: 8. Germline-derived CDR1 and CDR2 are KGHSH and LQKENI. CDR3 in amino acids: CASSRTSGIVADTQYF. The CDR3 DNA reads TGTGCCAGCTCACGTACTAGCGGGATCGTCGCAGATACGCAGTATTTT.

CDR3 in amino acids: CASSVVTRAGLAGGEQFF. CDR3 bases: TGTGCCAGCAGCGTAGTGACACGGGCGGGACTAGCGGGAGGCGAGCAGTTCTTC. This chain connects TRBV9 to TRBJ2-1, with TRBD2 matching over 15 bases. The J segment lost 10 bases and the V segment lost 0 bases, leaving 11 bases of the junction unmatched. Germline CDR1 SGDLS, CDR2 YYNGEE. CDR3 length: 18 residues.

This clone was detected a few times. The genes are TRBV6-5 and TRBJ2-7; 8 positions match TRBD1. The V gene's germline CDR1 is MNHEY and CDR2 SVGAGI. This CDR3 spans 15 amino acids. V shed 5 bases, J shed 4 bases, and the junction held 10 bases outside the gene matches. The CDR3 coding sequence is TGTGCCAGCAGTCCTATTCAGGGGGCTTCTTACGAGCAGTACTTC. Translated, it gives CASSPIQGASYEQYF.

This clone appeared once. The gene calls are TRBV10-3 and TRBJ1-2, with 10 bases aligning to TRBD1. The V and J ends lost 4 bases and 1 base, in that order; junction bases with no gene match: 3. The CDR3 contains 15 residues. From germline, CDR1 is ENHRY and CDR2 SYGVKD. CDR3: CAISGGTGDNYGYTF. Here the CDR3 DNA reads TGTGCCATCAGTGGGGGGACAGGGGATAACTATGGCTACACCTTC.

This rearrangement joins TRBV28 to TRBJ2-1; the match to TRBD1 covers 7 bases. Trimming took 6 bases from V and 2 from J; bases not matched to a gene: 4. Germline-derived CDR1 and CDR2 are MDHEN and SYDVKM. The CDR3 consists of 14 residues. The CDR3 coding sequence is TGTGCCAGCAGAGGGGGCAGGGCCTACAATGAGCAGTTCTTC. As protein: CASRGGRAYNEQFF.

The chain is built from TRBV15 and TRBJ1-4, with 7 bases that match TRBD1. The CDR3 has 15 amino acids. In germline, CDR1 is LNHNV, CDR2 YYDKDF (reference sequence). With 2 bases clipped from V and 6 bases from J, the junction kept 6 bases outside the gene matches. The CDR3 loop reads CATSRTTGTDEKLFF. In nucleotides, the CDR3 is TGTGCCACCAGCAGAACGACAGGGACCGATGAAAAACTGTTTTTT.

This chain uses TRBV5-1 with TRBJ2-5, with TRBD2 matching 8 bases. The J segment lost 2 bases and the V segment lost 3 bases, leaving 3 bases of the junction unmatched. The germline gives CDR1 SGHRS, CDR2 YFSETQ. There are 14 residues in the CDR3. The CDR3 sequence: CASSWTSPQETQYF. The CDR3 DNA follows: TGCGCCAGCAGCTGGACTAGCCCGCAAGAGACCCAGTACTTC.

The chain recombines TRBV6-5 with TRBJ1-4; perhaps TRBD1 as D (5 bases). Per the germline V gene, CDR1 is MNHEY and CDR2 is SVGAGI. The CDR3 covers 13 residues. V gave up 2 bases and J gave up 7 bases, with 8 bases separating them. CDR3 region: CASSYVRAEKLFF. CDR3 nucleotides: TGTGCCAGCAGTTACGTCAGGGCTGAAAAACTGTTTTTT.

V usage is TRBV18 and J usage is TRBJ2-3, with D hard to call. Per the germline V gene, CDR1 is KGHSH and CDR2 is LQKENI. Trimming shortened V by 5 bases and J by 4 bases, and 10 bases separated the two germline ends. The CDR3 sequence is 13 residues long. The CDR3 reads CASSLSGSDTQYF. CDR3 nucleotide sequence: TGTGCCAGCTCATTATCGGGTTCAGATACGCAGTATTTT.

V usage is TRBV7-3 and J usage is TRBJ1-3; D is ambiguous. Trimming pared 0 bases from V and 1 base from J, leaving 13 bases between. There are 17 residues in the CDR3. Germline values: CDR1 SGHTA, CDR2 FQGTGA. CDR3 DNA sequence: TGTGCCAGCAGCTTAACGAAGGAGGACCAATCTGGAAACACCATATATTTT. This gives the protein CASSLTKEDQSGNTIYF.

The rearrangement joins TRBV5-1 to TRBJ2-7; possibly TRBD1 for D (5 bases). The V end was cut by 0 bases, the J end by 6 bases, with 16 bases between. This CDR3 is 15 amino acids long. Germline V gene lookup returns CDR1 SGHRS and CDR2 YFSETQ. The chain's CDR3 is CASSLAQELISEQYF. CDR3 nucleotide sequence: TGCGCCAGCAGCTTGGCACAGGAACTGATCAGCGAGCAGTACTTC.

V and J are TRBV18 and TRBJ1-1, with a possible D match to TRBD1 (5 bases). Trimming took 5 bases from V and 5 from J, leaving 12 bases between them. Germline V gives CDR1 KGHSH, CDR2 LQKENI. The CDR3 sequence is 13 residues long. The CDR3 DNA reads TGTGCCAGCTCAGACGGGGGAGGTACTGAAGCTTTCTTT. Amino acid sequence: CASSDGGGTEAFF.

This chain uses TRBV15 with TRBJ1-4, with 7 nucleotides matching TRBD1. V dropped 0 bases and J dropped 7; count of bases not matched to a gene: 5. The length of the CDR3 is 15 residues. CDR1 and CDR2 from the germline V gene are LNHNV and YYDKDF (reference sequence). The CDR3: CATSRDRGRVEKLFF. The CDR3 nucleotides read TGTGCCACCAGCAGAGATAGGGGGCGCGTTGAAAAACTGTTTTTT.

In this sample, this clone turned up a few times. The V and J genes are TRBV10-3 and TRBJ1-3; perhaps TRBD1 as D (5 bases). CDR3 length: 12 residues. The germline V and J ends were trimmed by 3 bases and 8 bases, with 8 bases remaining between them. Looked up from germline, CDR1 is ENHRY and CDR2 is SYGVKD. The CDR3 reads CAISDGGDTIYF. The CDR3 DNA follows: TGTGCCATCAGTGACGGGGGGGACACCATATATTTT.

The chain recombines TRBV5-8 with TRBJ2-1, with TRBD2 as a possible D gene (6 bases). The CDR3 is 14 amino acids. The germline V gene has CDR1 SGHTS and CDR2 YDEGEE. The V end was cut by 4 bases, the J end by 5 bases, with 13 bases between. CDR3 DNA sequence: TGTGCCAGCAGCCGCTGGTCGGGGGACAATGAGCAGTTCTTC. This codes for CASSRWSGDNEQFF.

This sequence joins TRBV27 and TRBJ2-3; possible D gene TRBD2, 5 bases. CDR3 length equals 15 residues. V lost 2 bases and J lost 1, with 10 bases in between. Looked up from germline, CDR1 is MNHEY and CDR2 is SMNVEV (reference sequence). Here the CDR3 reads CASSLRGAGTDTQYF. CDR3 coding DNA: TGTGCCAGCAGTTTAAGAGGAGCGGGCACAGATACGCAGTATTTT.

The chain has TRBV30 and TRBJ2-7, with D tentatively TRBD2 (5 bases). The CDR3 loop spans 12 amino acids. V was pared by 1 base and J by 6 bases, with 10 bases between. From germline, CDR1 is GTSNPN and CDR2 SVGIG (reference sequence). The CDR3 protein is CAWSGGASEQYF. In nucleotides, the CDR3 is TGTGCCTGGAGTGGGGGAGCATCCGAGCAGTACTTC.

J is TRBJ2-3 and V is TRBV4-1; TRBD2 matches 9 bases. V shed 0 bases and J 2 bases; nucleotides not matched to a gene: 6. The germline V gene encodes CDR1 MGHRA and CDR2 YSYEKL. CDR3 length: 17 amino acids. CDR3 coding DNA: TGCGCCAGCAGCCAAGATGGTCTAGCGGGGCACACAGATACGCAGTATTTT. Amino acids: CASSQDGLAGHTDTQYF.

The gene calls are TRBV27 and TRBJ2-7; maybe TRBD1 (6 bases). Trimming took 2 bases from V and 3 from J, leaving 14 bases between them. Germline V lookup: CDR1 MNHEY, CDR2 SMNVEV (reference sequence). CDR3 length: 15 amino acids. The CDR3 nucleotides read TGTGCCAGCAGTTTAAACGGGCAGGGGATCTACGAGCAGTACTTC. Translating gives CASSLNGQGIYEQYF.

The chain is built from TRBV7-2 and TRBJ2-3; D may be TRBD1 (6 bases). V lost 5 bases and J 4 bases, leaving 16 bases between the germline ends. Germline assignment: CDR1 SGHTA and CDR2 FQGNSA. CDR3 length: 15 residues. Here the CDR3 DNA reads TGTGCCAGCAGCCATAATACAGGGAGCGCAGATACGCAGTATTTT. It specifies CASSHNTGSADTQYF.

V is TRBV9 and J is TRBJ1-4, with TRBD1 as a possible D gene (6 bases). In germline, CDR1 is SGDLS, CDR2 YYNGEE. The CDR3 has 17 amino acids. V was cut by 0 bases and J by 7 bases, with 19 bases left in between. This chain's CDR3 is CASSVGGTWGLREKLFF. CDR3 in DNA: TGTGCCAGCAGCGTAGGAGGTACCTGGGGGCTCCGTGAAAAACTGTTTTTT.

The chain has TRBV18 and TRBJ2-5, with TRBD2 as a possible D gene (6 bases). CDR3 size: 16 residues. Per the germline V gene, CDR1 is KGHSH and CDR2 is LQKENI. V lost 0 bases, J lost 6 bases, and 17 bases lay in between. The CDR3 nucleotides are TGTGCCAGCTCACCACCGGTGACGGGGGTTGGAAAGACCCAGTACTTC. Its protein is CASSPPVTGVGKTQYF.

This clone was seen only a few times. J is TRBJ2-3 and V is TRBV29-1; maybe TRBD1 (6 bases). V gave up 7 bases and J gave up 6 bases, with 20 bases separating them. Germline-derived CDR1 and CDR2 are SQVTM and ANQGSEA. CDR3 length: 14 amino acids. The CDR3 region has the DNA TGCAGCGGGGTGGGGGCCTCGGTTGTGGATACGCAGTATTTT. This codes for CSGVGASVVDTQYF.

The chain uses TRBV2 and TRBJ1-4, with 7 bases that match TRBD1. This CDR3 contains 14 residues. The junction had 7 bases not matched to a gene; V was cut back by 4 bases and J by 8 bases. Germline CDR1 and CDR2: SNHLY and FYNNEI. DNA for the CDR3: TGTGCCAGCAGTGGACAGGGTAGTATCGAAAAACTGTTTTTT. Residues: CASSGQGSIEKLFF.

The chain carries TRBV28 and TRBJ2-1, with D maybe TRBD2 (5 bases). Germline-derived CDR1 and CDR2 are MDHEN and SYDVKM. V dropped 7 bases and J dropped 4 bases, with 8 bases sitting between them. The CDR3 totals 12 residues. This CDR3 reads CASMGEYNEQFF. The DNA of the CDR3 is TGTGCCAGCATGGGAGAGTACAATGAGCAGTTCTTC.

This sequence joins TRBV4-1 and TRBJ2-2, with D perhaps matching TRBD1 (6 bases). The CDR3 length is 15 residues. Trimming cost V 1 base and J 10 bases, with 16 bases left between them. Germline CDR1 reads MGHRA; CDR2 reads YSYEKL. The CDR3: CASSQGTGSPEELFF. DNA for the CDR3: TGCGCCAGCAGCCAAGGAACAGGGTCACCTGAGGAGCTGTTTTTT.